The rows below give T cell receptor beta chains drawn from one sample of a study of molecular identifiers for immune sequencing clone quantification. One entry per CDR3 protein results from TCRdb running MiXCR on the PCR reads. The sample has approximately 590,000 distinct CDR3 sequences, 25% seen once. Sequenced material: naive CD8+ T cells from blood, with Jurkat cell RNA spiked in. These receptors originate from a human donor in good health. Some libraries in this study had Jurkat cell RNA spiked in. The CDR3 runs from the conserved cysteine through the conserved F or W. Each record gives: clone size, D gene, J gene, V gene, CDR3 protein, CDR3 DNA. D genes are given only for firm matches. Size is stated for part of the rows, as once, few or many counts, or as a class when the clone is expanded.

>few|TRBD2|TRBJ2-5|TRBV12-3/TRBV12-4
CAGSLGTKETQYF
TGTGCCGGCAGTCTAGGGACTAAAGAGACCCAGTACTTC
>few|.|TRBJ2-7|TRBV30
CAWSVPRGPYEQYF
TGTGCCTGGAGTGTACCCAGGGGTCCCTACGAGCAGTACTTC
>.|.|TRBJ1-5|TRBV6-5
CASSFLQGQPQHF
TGTGCCAGCAGTTTCCTCCAGGGGCAGCCCCAGCATTTT
>many|.|TRBJ2-4|TRBV6-2/TRBV6-3
CASSYAAKNIQYF
TGTGCCAGCAGTTATGCAGCCAAAAACATTCAGTACTTC
>many|TRBD1|TRBJ2-3|TRBV4-1
CASSQEDRVTDTQYF
TGCGCCAGCAGCCAAGAGGACAGGGTGACAGATACGCAGTATTTT
>many|.|TRBJ1-3|TRBV29-1
CSVDPDAGNTIYF
TGCAGCGTTGATCCGGACGCCGGAAACACCATATATTTT
>.|.|TRBJ2-7|TRBV10-3
CAINSASAEPYF
TGTGCCATCAATTCTGCCAGCGCCGAGCCGTACTTC
>.|.|TRBJ2-5|TRBV12-3/TRBV12-4
CASKGPVKETQYF
TGTGCCAGCAAGGGGCCGGTAAAAGAGACCCAGTACTTC
>many|TRBD1|TRBJ2-7|TRBV7-6
CASSIGTDGEQYF
TGTGCCAGCAGCATCGGGACAGACGGCGAGCAGTACTTC
>few|TRBD1|TRBJ1-6|TRBV27
CASTQEGAWNSPLHF
TGTGCCAGCACTCAGGAGGGGGCTTGGAATTCACCCCTCCACTTT
>.|.|TRBJ1-1|TRBV3-1
CASSQDRAAGNTEAFF
TGTGCCAGCAGCCAAGATCGGGCGGCGGGGAACACTGAAGCTTTCTTT
>.|TRBD1|TRBJ1-6|TRBV4-1
CASSPWGTENSPLHF
TGCGCCAGCAGCCCTTGGGGGACAGAAAATTCACCCCTCCACTTT
>many|.|TRBJ2-7|TRBV6-1
CATSGFEQYF
TGTGCCACGTCAGGGTTCGAGCAGTACTTC
>few|TRBD2|TRBJ2-3|TRBV9
CASSAGLAGVVSTDTQYF
TGTGCCAGCAGCGCCGGACTAGCGGGAGTAGTATCCACAGATACGCAGTATTTT
>.|.|TRBJ2-3|TRBV27
CARELQQRITDTQYF
TGTGCCAGGGAACTACAACAGCGAATCACAGATACGCAGTATTTT
>.|TRBD2|TRBJ2-7|TRBV27
CASRDGTSGYEQYF
TGTGCCAGCAGAGACGGGACTAGCGGATACGAGCAGTACTTC
>.|.|TRBJ2-7|TRBV12-3/TRBV12-4
CASSGNGTYEQYF
TGTGCCAGCAGTGGGAACGGAACCTACGAGCAGTACTTC
>few|.|TRBJ2-7|TRBV4-3
CASSQDSGGQTTYEQYF
TGCGCCAGCAGCCAAGATTCCGGGGGACAGACAACCTACGAGCAGTACTTC
>.|TRBD2|TRBJ2-7|TRBV27
CASSLGPGGIHEQYF
TGTGCCAGCAGCCTGGGGCCCGGGGGGATCCACGAGCAGTACTTC
>.|.|TRBJ1-1|TRBV20-1
CSASGLSTEAFF
TGCAGTGCTAGTGGGCTGAGCACTGAAGCTTTCTTT
>many|.|TRBJ1-1|TRBV4-3
CASSQDRSLNTEAFF
TGCGCCAGCAGCCAAGATCGGAGCCTGAACACTGAAGCTTTCTTT
>few|.|TRBJ2-1|TRBV4-3
CASSQVGQGNEQFF
TGCGCCAGCAGCCAAGTGGGGCAGGGCAATGAGCAGTTCTTC